This T cell receptor (beta chain) stems from a study of regulatory and conventional T cells in RAG deficiency. Regarding the study as a whole: Patient subsets had shorter CDR3s; Omenn Treg-Tconv overlap exceeded 80%.

The repertoire was sequenced with immunoSEQ multiplex PCR; TCRdb's copy has only in-frame clones and lacks some. The data contain approximately 35,000 clones, 70% to 80% of them seen just once; the ten biggest clones take up 3% to 4%. The sorted conventional CD4+ T cells were CD25-low and CD127-high, with genomic DNA sequenced. Notes on this clone: Its antigen is unidentified.

There are 17 residues in the CDR3. The same sample was also studied in work on regulatory T cells. According to that study: Primers: 52 TRBV forward and 13 TRBJ reverse.

Source material: CD4+ effector T cells sorted from blood. The genes are TRBV21-1 and TRBJ2-3. TRBV21-1 is classified as a pseudogene. This sequence was found in a human donor in good health. CDR3 in amino acids: CASSQGSGLASTDTQYF. As DNA, the CDR3 is TGTGCCAGCAGCCAAGGGTCGGGGCTAGCTAGCACAGATACGCAGTATTTT.